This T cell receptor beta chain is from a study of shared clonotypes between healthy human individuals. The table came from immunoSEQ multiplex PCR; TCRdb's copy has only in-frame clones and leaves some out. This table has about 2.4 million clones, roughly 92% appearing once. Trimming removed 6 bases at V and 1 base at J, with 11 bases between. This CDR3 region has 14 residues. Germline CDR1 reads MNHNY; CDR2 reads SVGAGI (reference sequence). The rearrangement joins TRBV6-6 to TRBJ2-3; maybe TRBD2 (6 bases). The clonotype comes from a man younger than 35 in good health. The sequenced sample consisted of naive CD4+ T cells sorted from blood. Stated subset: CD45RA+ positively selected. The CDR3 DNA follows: TGTGCCAGCAGGCTGGGGGGTGGCACAGATACGCAGTATTTT. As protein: CASRLGGGTDTQYF.